These 23 T cell receptor beta chains were all obtained from the same sample, sequenced in a study of low-dose radiotherapy and immunotherapy resistance in tumors. The time point denotes: after trial treatment. Treatment defined: LDRT plus nivolumab, ipilimumab, low-dose cyclophosphamide and aspirin (RACIN trial). First-strand cDNA used TRAV- and TRBV-specific primers, covering alpha and beta chains. A constant-region primer paired with the V-primer adapter amplified TCRs over approximately 18 PCR cycles. MiXCR was run by TCRdb on the reads, yielding one entry per CDR3 protein. This repertoire shows 35,000 to 50,000 distinct CDR3 sequences, around 21% found once; its top ten account for approximately 9%. The specimen comprised PBMCs, sampled after low-dose radiotherapy plus immunotherapy. The receptors shown here come from a female donor with ovarian cancer.

This clonotype appeared many times. This chain connects TRBV7-9 to TRBJ1-6, with D perhaps matching TRBD1 (6 bases). Per germline, CDR1 SEHNR and CDR2 FQNEAQ (reference sequence). Trimming stripped 1 base from V and 7 bases from J, with 11 bases between. The CDR3 is made up of 15 amino acids. CDR3 DNA: TGTGCCAGCAGCTTAGAAGGCACAGGGAATTCACCCCTCCACTTT. The encoded protein is CASSLEGTGNSPLHF.

Note on this clonotype: A far larger clone is off by one base, so a read error is likely. The V and J genes are TRBV13 and TRBJ2-3; 7 bases are shared with TRBD2. Germline lookup yields CDR1 PRHDT and CDR2 FYEKMQ (reference sequence). J was trimmed by 2 bases and V by 6 bases; bases with no gene match: 5. The CDR3 has 14 amino acids. In DNA form, the CDR3 reads TGTGCCAGCAGTTTTCTAGCGGACACAGATACGCAGTATTTT. Encoded protein: CASSFLADTDTQYF.

This clonotype occurred many times. The V and J genes are TRBV21-1 and TRBJ1-5. TRBV21-1 is tagged as a pseudogene. This CDR3 is built from 13 residues. CDR3 sequence: CASRRTDNQPQHF. The CDR3 DNA is TGTGCCAGCAGACGGACGGACAATCAGCCCCAGCATTTT.

This clonotype was seen only a few times. The chain links TRBV20-1 to TRBJ1-5; 9 bases are shared with TRBD1. The CDR3 extends over 19 amino acids. Germline CDR1 and CDR2: DFQATT and SNEGSKA (reference sequence). J lost 0 bases, V lost 0 bases, and 12 bases had no gene match. CDR3 protein: CSARDQGTGGPSSNQPQHF. The CDR3, as DNA: TGCAGTGCTAGAGATCAGGGAACAGGGGGCCCCTCTAGCAATCAGCCCCAGCATTTT.

The rearrangement links TRBV5-1 to TRBJ2-3, with TRBD1 as a possible D gene (5 bases). The CDR3 consists of 13 residues. Germline CDR1 SGHRS, CDR2 YFSETQ. Trimming pared 5 bases from V and 6 bases from J, leaving 13 bases between. This chain's CDR3 is CASRGQGSDTQYF. The CDR3 region has the DNA TGCGCCAGCAGAGGGCAGGGCAGCGATACGCAGTATTTT.

This clonotype was counted at least ten times. V is TRBV2 and J is TRBJ1-5; D unresolved. Trimming stripped 3 bases from V and 7 bases from J, with 10 bases between. The CDR3 runs to 13 residues. The germline gives CDR1 SNHLY, CDR2 FYNNEI. CDR3 coding DNA: TGTGCCAGCAGTGATTCGGACCCCCAGCCCCAGCATTTT. It translates to CASSDSDPQPQHF.

CDR3 region: CASSSPGAGGPITGELFF. CDR3 bases: TGTGCCAGCAGCTCGCCTGGAGCGGGGGGGCCGATCACCGGGGAGCTGTTTTTT. The chain links TRBV21-1 to TRBJ2-2; TRBD2 reflects the table's D call only, with no check against the DNA. TRBV21-1 counts as a pseudogene. The CDR3 is made up of 18 amino acids.

Details on this clonotype: A far more abundant clone sits one base away, making this likely a read error. The V and J genes are TRBV3-1 and TRBJ2-1; D call uncertain. The CDR3 contains 15 residues. Trimming removed 4 bases at V and 10 bases at J, with 20 bases between. Germline V gives CDR1 LGHDT, CDR2 YNNKEL (reference sequence). The CDR3 coding sequence is TGTGCCAGCAGCCTGCGTCCCCTGGGCTCCTACGAGCAGTTCTTC. Its protein product is CASSLRPLGSYEQFF.

This clonotype was counted ten times or more. The chain recombines TRBV6-2 or TRBV6-3 with TRBJ2-5; D is unresolved. Deletions cut 4 bases from V and 1 base from J, with 13 bases between. This CDR3 is 15 amino acids long. Germline assignment: CDR1 MNHEY and CDR2 SVGEGT. The CDR3 is CASSLLQALQETQYF. Written as DNA, the CDR3 is TGTGCCAGCAGTTTATTGCAGGCCCTCCAAGAGACCCAGTACTTC.

This clonotype was counted at least ten times. The chain is built from TRBV20-1 and TRBJ2-7; TRBD2 matches at 10 bases. Germline CDR1 is DFQATT and CDR2 is SNEGSKA (reference sequence). The ends lost 5 bases at V and 3 bases at J; junction bases unmatched: 7. CDR3 length equals 14 residues. The CDR3 is CSARPAGGNYEQYF. The DNA for the CDR3 is TGCAGTGCTCGACCAGCGGGGGGGAACTACGAGCAGTACTTC.

This clonotype was counted at least ten times. The chain carries TRBV25-1 and TRBJ2-3; 12 nucleotides match TRBD2. V gave up 1 base and J gave up 4 bases; unmatched junction bases: 3. The CDR3 sequence is 16 residues long. CDR1 is MGHDK and CDR2 is SYGVNS in the germline V gene. This CDR3 reads CASSELTSGSSDTQYF. CDR3 DNA: TGTGCCAGCAGTGAATTGACTAGCGGGAGTTCAGATACGCAGTATTTT.

As for this clonotype: This sequence is one base from a far larger clone and is likely a read error. The rearrangement joins TRBV10-3 to TRBJ2-2; D unclear. CDR1 is ENHRY and CDR2 is SYGVKD in the germline V gene. The CDR3 spans 15 residues. Here the CDR3 reads CASSYFPLPTGELFF. CDR3 sequence (DNA): TGTGCCAGCAGTTACTTCCCCTTACCCACCGGGGAGCTGTTTTTT.

As to this clonotype: This sequence is one base from a far larger clone and is likely a read error. This chain connects TRBV5-1 to TRBJ2-5, with D possibly TRBD1 on 5 matching bases. This CDR3 spans 13 amino acids. The germline gives CDR1 SGHRS, CDR2 YFSETQ. V was clipped by 2 bases and J by 11 bases, with 16 bases between them. This chain's CDR3 is CASSFGADNEQYF. The DNA for the CDR3 is TGCGCCAGCAGCTTCGGCGCGGACAATGAGCAGTACTTC.

This clonotype was observed at least ten times. The chain links TRBV3-1 to TRBJ2-7; 9 positions agree with TRBD2. Trimming at V came to 5 bases and at J to 2 bases, leaving 7 bases not matched to a gene. CDR1 is LGHDT, CDR2 YNNKEL, per germline (reference sequence). The CDR3 is 15 amino acids. The CDR3 bases are TGTGCCAGCAGCGTTAATGCGGGAGGGACCTACGAGCAGTACTTC. Its translation: CASSVNAGGTYEQYF.

This clonotype was counted only a few times. The rearrangement joins TRBV6-5 to TRBJ1-2; 10 positions match TRBD1. Germline CDR1 reads MNHEY; CDR2 reads SVGAGI. The junction had 9 bases not matched to a gene; V was cut back by 6 bases and J by 8 bases. The CDR3 is 14 amino acids. CDR3: CASRPPGQGKGYTF. The CDR3 region has the DNA TGTGCCAGCAGACCACCGGGACAGGGGAAGGGCTACACCTTC.

This clonotype was counted ten times or more. This chain joins TRBV19 and TRBJ2-1; maybe TRBD1 (5 bases). The length of the CDR3 is 14 residues. Germline V gene data show CDR1 as LNHDA and CDR2 as SQIVND (reference sequence). V was trimmed by 3 bases and J by 9 bases, leaving 15 bases between them. The DNA of the CDR3 is TGTGCCAGTAGTATTTCGATAGGGGCCGTTGAGCAGTTCTTC. This translates into CASSISIGAVEQFF.

On this clonotype itself: Compared with germline, one end of the junction differs, possibly owing to a read error. The chain recombines TRBV19 with TRBJ2-1; D might be TRBD1 or TRBD2, each matching 5 bases. CDR1 is LNHDA and CDR2 is SQIVND in the germline V gene (reference sequence). This CDR3 spans 15 amino acids. The CDR3 DNA reads TGTCCCAGTAGTGTCGGGATAAACCAGGGCAATGAGCAGGTCTTC. It specifies CPSSVGINQGNEQVF.

This clonotype appeared many times. The V gene is TRBV7-6, the J gene TRBJ2-1, with D perhaps matching TRBD2 (6 bases). Germline loops: CDR1 SGHVS, CDR2 FNYEAQ. Trimming left V 6 bases short and J 8 bases short, with 20 bases between. The CDR3 totals 15 residues. DNA for the CDR3: TGTGCCAGCAGTTTCGGTTGGGGCTGGAGGGATGAGCAGTTCTTC. Residues: CASSFGWGWRDEQFF.

A note on this clonotype: Only one base separates this from a far larger clonotype, so it likely reflects a read error. The CDR3: CASSLSPSGGTSNEQYF. The CDR3 region has the DNA TGCGCCAGCAGCCTAAGCCCAAGCGGGGGAACTTCCAATGAGCAGTACTTC. The V gene is TRBV5-1, the J gene TRBJ2-4; 8 nucleotides match TRBD2. V lost 4 bases, J lost 13 bases, and 22 bases stayed unmatched. CDR3 size: 17 residues. In germline, CDR1 is SGHRS, CDR2 YFSETQ.

The J gene is TRBJ1-2, the V gene TRBV2; 7 bases fit TRBD1. J was trimmed by 2 bases and V by 5 bases; bases with no gene match: 11. The CDR3 totals 16 residues. The germline gives CDR1 SNHLY, CDR2 FYNNEI. Here the CDR3 reads CASSLGQVTLNYGYTF. In DNA form, the CDR3 reads TGTGCCAGCAGTTTAGGACAGGTGACCTTAAACTATGGCTACACCTTC.

The chain combines TRBV5-1 with TRBJ2-7, with D uncertain. The V gene's germline CDR1 is SGHRS and CDR2 YFSETQ. The CDR3 is 11 residues long. Deletions cut 0 bases from V and 9 bases from J, with 7 bases between. CDR3 sequence (DNA): TGCGCCAGCAGCTTGGGGAAAACGCAGTACTTC. This translates into CASSLGKTQYF.

There are many counts of this clonotype. J is TRBJ2-2 and V is TRBV2; no firm D call. Germline V gives CDR1 SNHLY, CDR2 FYNNEI. The CDR3 consists of 15 residues. The V end lost 1 base, the J end lost 7 bases, and 13 bases lay between the germline ends. CDR3 sequence (DNA): TGTGCCAGCAGTGAAGACAGAGGCTGGATCGGGGAGCTGTTTTTT. Amino acid sequence: CASSEDRGWIGELFF.

This clonotype has a count of ten or more. The chain links TRBV27 to TRBJ2-2, with unresolved D. Germline V gene data show CDR1 as MNHEY and CDR2 as SMNVEV (reference sequence). The CDR3 spans 12 residues. The V gene lost 7 bases and the J gene lost 4 bases, with 7 bases spanning the gap. The CDR3 region has the DNA TGTGCCAGCAAGCTCTCCACCGGGGAGCTGTTTTTT. Protein: CASKLSTGELFF.